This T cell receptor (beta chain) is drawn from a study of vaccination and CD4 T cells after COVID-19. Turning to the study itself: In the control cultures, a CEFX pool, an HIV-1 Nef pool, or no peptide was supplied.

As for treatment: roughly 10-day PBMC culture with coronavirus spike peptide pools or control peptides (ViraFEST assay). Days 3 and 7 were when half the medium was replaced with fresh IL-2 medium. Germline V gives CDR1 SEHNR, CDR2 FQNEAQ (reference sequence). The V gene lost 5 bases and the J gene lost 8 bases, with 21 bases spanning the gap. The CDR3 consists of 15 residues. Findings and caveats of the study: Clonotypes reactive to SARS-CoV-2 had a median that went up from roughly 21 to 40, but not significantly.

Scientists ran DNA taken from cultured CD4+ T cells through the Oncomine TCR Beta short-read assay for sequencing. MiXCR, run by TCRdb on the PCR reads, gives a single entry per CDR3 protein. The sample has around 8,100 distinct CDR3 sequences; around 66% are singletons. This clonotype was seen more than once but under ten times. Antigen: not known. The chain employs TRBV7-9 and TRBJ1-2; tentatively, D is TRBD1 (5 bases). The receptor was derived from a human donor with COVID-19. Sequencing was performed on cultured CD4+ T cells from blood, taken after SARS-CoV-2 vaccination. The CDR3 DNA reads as TGTGCCAGCAGCGCTCTACCGGGGGGGATTGGGGGCTACACCTTC. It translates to CASSALPGGIGGYTF.